Presented here are 5 T cell receptor beta chains from one specimen sequenced in a study of shared T cell receptors in the human thymus. TCRdb keeps only in-frame clones here, not all; method: immunoSEQ multiplex PCR. The table includes 600,000 to 900,000 clones, 70% to 90% detected once. These sequences were also reported in another study, on human thymus T cells.

Sample: thymocytes. The receptors shown here come from a girl under three years old with a congenital heart defect.

The chain links TRBV28 to TRBJ1-6; 7 bases are a match to TRBD1. The CDR3 runs to 16 residues. Losses at the gene ends were 4 bases for V and 6 bases for J; bases not matched to a gene: 9. Germline V CDR1 and CDR2: MDHEN, SYDVKM. CDR3 nucleotide sequence: TGTGCCAGCAGTTCCCGCAGACAGGGTTTTAATTCACCCCTCCACTTT. Translated: CASSSRRQGFNSPLHF.

The V call is TRBV9, the J call TRBJ1-1; tentatively, D is TRBD1 (5 bases). The germline V and J ends were trimmed by 4 bases and 2 bases, with 18 bases remaining between them. Looked up from germline, CDR1 is SGDLS and CDR2 is YYNGEE. The CDR3 totals 16 residues. The CDR3 DNA follows: TGTGCCAGCAGCCCCGAAGGACACTTGGCCAACACTGAAGCTTTCTTT. This codes for CASSPEGHLANTEAFF.

The chain is built from TRBV7-2 and TRBJ1-2; TRBD1 is a possible D gene (6 bases). This CDR3 contains 17 residues. V lost 3 bases and J lost 4, with 21 bases in between. Germline-derived CDR1 and CDR2 are SGHTA and FQGNSA. The CDR3 bases are TGTGCCAGCAGCTTCCTACGACCAAGTGGGGGCGGCTATGGCTACACCTTC. Translating gives CASSFLRPSGGGYGYTF.

This clone has only a few counts. The V and J genes are TRBV11-2 and TRBJ1-1; a possible D gene is TRBD1 (5 bases). This CDR3 comprises 15 residues. The V gene lost 0 bases and the J gene lost 3 bases, with 11 bases spanning the gap. Germline V CDR1 and CDR2: SGHAT, FQNNGV. CDR3 in amino acids: CASSLEGGRYTEAFF. In nucleotides, the CDR3 is TGTGCCAGCAGCTTAGAGGGGGGTAGATACACTGAAGCTTTCTTT.

The chain couples TRBV14 to TRBJ2-5; 7 bases are shared with TRBD1. The CDR3 has 16 amino acids. Germline lookup yields CDR1 SGHDN and CDR2 FVKESK. With V trimmed by 1 base and J by 1 base, 6 bases remained unmatched. DNA of the CDR3: TGTGCCAGCAGCCAAGCGGACAGGAAACCCCAAGAGACCCAGTACTTC. Amino acid sequence: CASSQADRKPQETQYF.